This T cell receptor beta chain was captured in a study of beta chain features in type 1 diabetes. Study conclusions and caveats: A moderate, significant TCRB CDR3 shortening appeared in type 1 diabetes across four CD4+ subsets.

CDR3 size: 14 residues. Germline CDR1 and CDR2: SQVTM and ANQGSEA. V was pared by 2 bases and J by 8 bases, with 16 bases between. This clone has just a few counts. The target antigen is unknown. Expressed TCRB transcripts were sequenced, since all the RNA that had been isolated was reverse transcribed. Measured with immunoSEQ multiplex PCR; TCRdb has only the in-frame clones, and not every one. The table includes a few hundred thousand clones, over 10% detected once. The TCR comes from a woman between 18 and 29 years old with type 1 diabetes. V is TRBV29-1 and J is TRBJ2-1; D is perhaps TRBD2 (6 bases). Sequences were obtained from naive CD4+ T cells from blood. CDR3 protein: CSVEKYGGEDEQFF. The CDR3 DNA reads TGCAGCGTTGAAAAATACGGGGGAGAAGATGAGCAGTTCTTC.